This T cell receptor (beta chain) was documented in a study of cytomegalovirus exposure and HLA in healthy donors. Healthy individuals who donated bone marrow served as the donors. A few counts support this clone. Use of 60 Vbeta and 13 Jbeta primers characterized the PCR. Profiling relied on immunoSEQ multiplex PCR, and the TCRdb table lists in-frame clones only, not all of them. Here the sample spans 150,000 to 200,000 clones, about 12% being singletons. Sequenced sample: PBMCs. The sequence was collected from a man in his fifties in good health and CMV-seropositive.

CDR3 nucleotides: TGTGCCAGCAGCTTACAGGCCCAGATAAGCAATCAGCCCCAGCATTTT. This encodes CASSLQAQISNQPQHF. V gene TRBV7-8 combines with J gene TRBJ1-5, with no clear D. From germline, CDR1 is SGHVS and CDR2 FQNEAQ. The CDR3 runs 16 residues. Between the trimmed V and J ends, which lost 2 bases and 1 base, there was a span of 12 bases.